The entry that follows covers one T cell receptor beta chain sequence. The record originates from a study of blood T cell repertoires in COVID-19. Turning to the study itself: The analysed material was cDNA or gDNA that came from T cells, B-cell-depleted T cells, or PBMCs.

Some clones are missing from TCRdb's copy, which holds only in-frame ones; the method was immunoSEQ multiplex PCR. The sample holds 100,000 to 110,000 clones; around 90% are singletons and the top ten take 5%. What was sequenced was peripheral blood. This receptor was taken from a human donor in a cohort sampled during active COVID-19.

The CDR3 reads CASSLIAGGPNEQFF. The CDR3 DNA is TGCGCCAGCAGCTTGATAGCGGGAGGGCCAAATGAGCAGTTCTTC. V is TRBV5-1 and J is TRBJ2-1; TRBD2 agrees at 11 bases. J gave up 7 bases and V 1 base, and 4 bases lay outside the gene matches. CDR3 size: 15 residues. Germline V CDR1 and CDR2: SGHRS, YFSETQ.